This T cell receptor beta chain was identified in a study of blood T cell repertoires in COVID-19. Overall study context: In each case, the material was cDNA or gDNA derived from T cells, B-cell-depleted T cells, or PBMCs.

Per the original data handling: Reference gene primers were amplified, and this amplification served to estimate nucleated cell counts. Method: immunoSEQ multiplex PCR; TCRdb's copy keeps in-frame clones and lacks some. That table supplies the V and J calls and clone size; D and trimming were determined from the DNA. The sample holds about 55,000 clones, roughly 80% seen once. The V gene's germline CDR1 is LNHDA and CDR2 SQIVND (reference sequence). The CDR3 totals 15 residues. V was clipped by 0 bases and J by 5 bases; unmatched bases: 6. This TCR derives from a woman aged 55-69 years with acute or convalescent COVID-19. V and J are TRBV19 and TRBJ1-2; 7 bases fit TRBD1. Input material: peripheral blood. CDR3 DNA: TGTGCCAGTAGTATAGAAGCAGGGGGAAGATATGGCTACACCTTC. As protein: CASSIEAGGRYGYTF.